A selection of T cell receptor beta chains follows, all from one sample in a study of blood T cells in healthy people across ages. TCRdb analysed the 5' RACE reads with MiXCR anew, one entry per CDR3 protein. The sample has roughly 860,000 distinct CDR3 sequences, under 80% seen once; the top ten hold roughly 25%. Input material: blood. Receptors were obtained from a man under 40 in good health. CDR3s include the opening cysteine and the closing phenylalanine or tryptophan. The order of the fields is J gene, D gene, V gene, clone size, CDR3 DNA, CDR3 protein. The D gene is left open where the match is weak. The size of a clone is reported for some rows only, either as once, few or many, or as a class for expanded clones.

TRBJ2-7	NA	TRBV27	NA	TGTGCCAGCAGTTATCGCGTTAACTACGAGCAGTACTTC	CASSYRVNYEQYF
TRBJ2-3	TRBD2	TRBV10-3	few	TGTGCCATCAGCGCTAGCGGGGGCACAGATACGCAGTATTTT	CAISASGGTDTQYF
TRBJ2-5	NA	TRBV6-5	NA	TGTGCCAGCAGTTACCCCACGCAGGGGGGATACAATGAGCAGTACTTC	CASSYPTQGGYNEQYF
TRBJ1-1	NA	TRBV5-1	few	TGCGCCAGCAGCGATCAGGGAGGGAACACTGAAGCTTTCTTT	CASSDQGGNTEAFF
TRBJ2-7	NA	TRBV20-1	few	TGCAGTGCTAGAGGGTGGGACATTAATGAGCAGTACTTC	CSARGWDINEQYF
TRBJ1-1	NA	TRBV6-2/TRBV6-3	NA	TGTGCCAGCAAAGACAGGCCGGACACTGAAGCTTTCTTT	CASKDRPDTEAFF
TRBJ2-1	NA	TRBV4-3	NA	TGCGCCAGCAGCCCTACAGGGTTTAGGGATGAGCAGTTCTTC	CASSPTGFRDEQFF
TRBJ1-2	NA	TRBV12-3/TRBV12-4	NA	TGTGCCTCTCCAGGGCTGGGGGACTACACCTTC	CASPGLGDYTF
TRBJ2-5	NA	TRBV7-9	NA	TGTGCCAGCAGCTTAGCCCAGGGAGAACACAATGAGCAGTACTTC	CASSLAQGEHNEQYF
TRBJ2-5	NA	TRBV20-1	NA	TGCAGTGCTAGAGATTACCGGGACGTTCAAGAGACCCAGTACTTC	CSARDYRDVQETQYF
TRBJ2-5	NA	TRBV7-9	few	TGTGCCAGCAGCTTGCTAGCCGGATTCGAAGAGACCCAGTACTTC	CASSLLAGFEETQYF
TRBJ2-2	NA	TRBV7-9	once	TGTGCCAGCAGCTTAGCCCTAGGGAGGAACACCGGGGAGCTGTTTTTT	CASSLALGRNTGELFF
TRBJ1-6	NA	TRBV3-1	NA	TGTGCCAGCAGCCAAGGGGAACGGGGGAGAGATTCACCCCTCCACTTT	CASSQGERGRDSPLHF